This TCR beta chain was sequenced in a study of shared T cell receptors in the human thymus. There are a few counts of this clone. In germline, CDR1 is WSHSY, CDR2 SAAADI. The CDR3 totals 14 residues. The ends lost 3 bases at V and 7 bases at J; junction bases unmatched: 8. TCRdb's table, derived via immunoSEQ multiplex PCR, lists solely in-frame clones and lacks some. In the table there are approximately 400,000 clones, 85% to 95% of which are singletons. This TCR derives from a human donor. The specimen was thymocytes. V usage is TRBV10-2 and J usage is TRBJ2-7, with 8 bases identical to TRBD1. The CDR3 bases are TGCGCCAGCAGTGATGGGGACAGGAGGTGGGAGCAGTACTTC. This codes for CASSDGDRRWEQYF.